These 15 T cell receptor beta chains were sequenced from one sample in a study of Tregs in tolerant kidney transplant recipients. Method: immunoSEQ multiplex PCR; TCRdb's copy keeps in-frame clones and lacks some. The sample lists some 240,000 clones; about 80% were seen once. The sample consisted of CD4+ T cells from blood. These receptors came from a human donor in good health.

This clone was recorded a few times. This chain joins TRBV4-1 and TRBJ1-5; TRBD1 is a possible D gene (5 bases). Trimming shortened V by 1 base and J by 4 bases, and 11 bases separated the two germline ends. The V gene's germline CDR1 is MGHRA and CDR2 YSYEKL. This CDR3 spans 15 amino acids. CDR3 region: CASSQAGGFNQPQHF. The CDR3, as DNA: TGCGCCAGCAGCCAAGCCGGGGGGTTTAATCAGCCCCAGCATTTT.

The genes are TRBV2 and TRBJ2-7; D remains ambiguous. Germline V gene sequence: CDR1 SNHLY, CDR2 FYNNEI. Trimming pared 8 bases from V and 7 bases from J, leaving 15 bases between. CDR3 length equals 12 residues. The CDR3 nucleotides read TGTGCCAGCGGGCTCTCCCGCCAAGAGCAGTACTTC. This gives the protein CASGLSRQEQYF.

The chain combines TRBV11-2 with TRBJ2-5; 7 bases agree with TRBD2. Germline lookup yields CDR1 SGHAT and CDR2 FQNNGV. Germline trimming cut 2 bases from V and 4 bases from J; bases unmatched to any gene: 7. The length of the CDR3 is 15 residues. CDR3 nucleotide sequence: TGTGCCAGCAGCTTACGCGGGAGAGGAATAGAGACCCAGTACTTC. This encodes CASSLRGRGIETQYF.

The chain's CDR3 is CASSAGRTSNQPQHF. In DNA, the CDR3 is TGTGCCAGCAGTGCTGGCAGGACGAGCAATCAGCCCCAGCATTTT. The chain carries TRBV6-1 and TRBJ1-5; D is undetermined. Germline loops: CDR1 MNHNS, CDR2 SASEGT. The length of the CDR3 is 15 residues. The V and J ends lost 4 bases and 1 base respectively, with 11 bases between them.

This chain links TRBV5-4 with TRBJ1-1; D gene unclear. Germline V lookup: CDR1 SGHNT, CDR2 YYREEE (reference sequence). Trimming cost V 2 bases and J 1 base, with 9 bases left between them. The CDR3 totals 14 residues. Here the CDR3 reads CASSFGQANTEAFF. The CDR3 coding sequence is TGTGCCAGCAGCTTTGGGCAGGCGAACACTGAAGCTTTCTTT.

The chain carries TRBV7-3 and TRBJ2-7; 11 nucleotides match TRBD1. This CDR3 region has 15 residues. Per germline, CDR1 SGHTA and CDR2 FQGTGA. J gave up 1 base and V 5 bases, and 4 bases lay outside the gene matches. For the CDR3, the DNA is TGTGCCAGCAGCCCCGGACAGGGGGCTTCCTACGAGCAGTACTTC. This translates into CASSPGQGASYEQYF.

The rearrangement uses TRBV10-3 and TRBJ1-1; D gene ambiguous. This CDR3 comprises 13 residues. Germline CDR1 ENHRY, CDR2 SYGVKD. V lost 10 bases to trimming and J lost 2 bases, with 14 bases between them. The CDR3 protein is CASLREPNTEAFF. The CDR3 coding sequence is TGTGCCAGCCTTCGAGAGCCTAACACTGAAGCTTTCTTT.

The chain has TRBV5-8 and TRBJ2-5; a weak D match, TRBD2 (6 bases). The J call is doubtful: the DNA matches TRBJ2-7 better. Germline assignment: CDR1 SGHTS and CDR2 YDEGEE. The CDR3 has 16 amino acids. CDR3 sequence reads: CASSPAGGTPSYEQYF. The CDR3, as DNA: TGTGCCAGCAGCCCCGCGGGCGGGACCCCCTCCTACGAGCAGTACTTC.

The table lists this clone with a count of one. The J gene is TRBJ2-3, the V gene TRBV5-6; 10 positions agree with TRBD2. Unmatched junction bases numbered 17, after V lost 4 bases and J lost 12 bases. This CDR3 spans 16 amino acids. Germline V gene data show CDR1 as SGHDT and CDR2 as YYEEEE. The DNA for the CDR3 is TGTGCCAGCAGCCCCCGGACTAGCGGAGGTCTTAGCACACAGTATTTT. The encoded protein is CASSPRTSGGLSTQYF.

Only one count was recorded for this clone. V and J are TRBV2 and TRBJ1-4, with a possible D match to TRBD1 (5 bases). This CDR3 is built from 14 residues. Germline CDR1 reads SNHLY; CDR2 reads FYNNEI. CDR3: CVSHRTFANEKLFF. The CDR3 DNA follows: TGTGTTAGCCACAGGACGTTCGCTAATGAAAAACTGTTTTTT.

Here the CDR3 reads CASSQGDYGYTF. CDR3 nucleotides: TGTGCCAGCAGCCAAGGGGACTATGGCTACACCTTC. V and J are TRBV5-4 and TRBJ1-2, with D possibly TRBD1 on 5 matching bases. This CDR3 is 12 amino acids long. V lost 4 bases and J lost 3, with 7 bases in between. The germline gives CDR1 SGHNT, CDR2 YYREEE (reference sequence).

The rearrangement links TRBV5-1 to TRBJ2-7; 11 nucleotides agree with TRBD1. The germline gives CDR1 SGHRS, CDR2 YFSETQ. The length of the CDR3 is 15 residues. Trimming at V came to 3 bases and at J to 3 bases, leaving 5 bases not matched to a gene. The CDR3 reads CASSSLGTGGYEQYF. In DNA, the CDR3 is TGCGCCAGCAGCTCGCTCGGGACAGGGGGCTACGAGCAGTACTTC.

The chain carries TRBV9 and TRBJ2-7; tentatively, D is TRBD1 (5 bases). Deletions cut 3 bases from V and 2 bases from J, with 12 bases between. The CDR3 covers 14 residues. Germline V CDR1 and CDR2: SGDLS, YYNGEE. CDR3 nucleotides: TGTGCCAGCAGCGGAGGACATTACCCCTACGAGCAGTACTTC. It specifies CASSGGHYPYEQYF.

This rearrangement joins TRBV18 to TRBJ1-1; D not resolved. The germline V gene encodes CDR1 KGHSH and CDR2 LQKENI. CDR3 length equals 14 residues. Trimming shortened V by 3 bases and J by 1 base, and 9 bases separated the two germline ends. CDR3 region: CASSPGEGNTEAFF. CDR3 sequence (DNA): TGTGCCAGCTCACCGGGAGAGGGGAACACTGAAGCTTTCTTT.

The chain carries TRBV30 and TRBJ1-5; D perhaps matches TRBD1 (6 bases). Germline assignment: CDR1 GTSNPN and CDR2 SVGIG (reference sequence). Trimming removed 2 bases at V and 10 bases at J, with 12 bases between. The CDR3 has 12 residues. For the CDR3, the DNA is TGTGCCTGGAGTCGCCAGGGGCCACCCCAGCATTTT. Amino acids: CAWSRQGPPQHF.